These T cell receptor beta chains were read from a single sample in a study of CD8+ T cells in alopecia areata. TCRdb keeps only in-frame clones here, not all; method: immunoSEQ multiplex PCR. The sample has fewer than 350,000 clones; about 62% are singletons. Specimen: CD4+ T cells sorted from blood, collected at week 24, from a patient treated with tofacitinib. These receptor sequences come from a human donor with alopecia areata. The CDR3 runs from the conserved cysteine through the conserved F or W. D genes are given only for firm matches. Expanded clones get a size class; other rows say once, few or many, or leave the size out.

>TRBV7-9|TRBJ2-1|.|few
TGTGCCAGCAGCCCCCGACAGTCTTACAATGAGCAGTTCTTC
CASSPRQSYNEQFF
>TRBV10-3|TRBJ2-1|TRBD2|few
TGTGCCACGGAAGATAGCGGGGGGCCCAATGAGCAGTTCTTC
CATEDSGGPNEQFF
>TRBV7-2|TRBJ2-3|.|.
TGTGCCAGCATCAAGACACGGGACAGCACAGATACGCAGTATTTT
CASIKTRDSTDTQYF
>TRBV6-5|TRBJ1-3|.|.
TGTGCCAGCAGCCGCTCTGGACCCTCTGGAAACACCATATATTTT
CASSRSGPSGNTIYF
>TRBV10-3|TRBJ2-7|.|.
TGTGCCATCAGTGAGTACCCAAGTCCCCTCAACGAGCAGTACTTC
CAISEYPSPLNEQYF
>TRBV9|TRBJ1-4|.|.
TGTGCCAGCAGCGAGGGACGGTTTAATGAAAAACTGTTTTTT
CASSEGRFNEKLFF
>TRBV2|TRBJ2-6|.|few
TGTGCCAGCAGTGATATGGGGAGGAGGGCTGCTGGGGCCAACGTCCTGACTTTC
CASSDMGRRAAGANVLTF
>TRBV5-5|TRBJ2-5|TRBD1|few
TGTGCCAGCAGCCGCAACAGGGGGGAGACCCAGTACTTC
CASSRNRGETQYF
>TRBV5-1|TRBJ2-5|.|once
TGCGCCAGCAGCCACGCCCAGGGAGAAGAGACCCAGTACTTC
CASSHAQGEETQYF
>TRBV15|TRBJ2-3|TRBD1|.
TGTGCCACCAGCAGGATGGACAGGGTAGCAGATACGCAGTATTTT
CATSRMDRVADTQYF
>TRBV18|TRBJ2-5|.|once
TGTGCCAGCTCACCACGCTTAGAGACCCAGTACTTC
CASSPRLETQYF
>TRBV29-1|TRBJ1-4|TRBD1|.
TGCAGCGTTGGACCCCCTGGGACAGTTAATGAAAAACTGTTTTTT
CSVGPPGTVNEKLFF
>TRBV25-1|TRBJ1-2|.|.
TGTGCCAGCAGTGAGGGCAGGGCGCGGGGCTACACCTTC
CASSEGRARGYTF
>TRBV30|TRBJ1-1|.|.
TGTGCCTGGGGACAGCGTCTGAACACTGAAGCTTTCTTT
CAWGQRLNTEAFF
>TRBV29-1|TRBJ2-1|TRBD1|.
TGCAGCGCCCTTGGGACAGGGGGCGCTGAGCAGTTCTTC
CSALGTGGAEQFF
>TRBV5-7|TRBJ2-5|.|.
TGTGCCAGCAGCTATGTACGGGAGACCCAGTACTTC
CASSYVRETQYF
>TRBV10-3|TRBJ1-2|TRBD1|few
TGTGCCATCAGTGAGTCCCGGGACAGGGGCCATGGCTACACCTTC
CAISESRDRGHGYTF
>TRBV7-2|TRBJ2-1|TRBD2|few
TGTGCCAGCAGCGCACTAGCGGGGGCTAACAATGAGCAGTTCTTC
CASSALAGANNEQFF